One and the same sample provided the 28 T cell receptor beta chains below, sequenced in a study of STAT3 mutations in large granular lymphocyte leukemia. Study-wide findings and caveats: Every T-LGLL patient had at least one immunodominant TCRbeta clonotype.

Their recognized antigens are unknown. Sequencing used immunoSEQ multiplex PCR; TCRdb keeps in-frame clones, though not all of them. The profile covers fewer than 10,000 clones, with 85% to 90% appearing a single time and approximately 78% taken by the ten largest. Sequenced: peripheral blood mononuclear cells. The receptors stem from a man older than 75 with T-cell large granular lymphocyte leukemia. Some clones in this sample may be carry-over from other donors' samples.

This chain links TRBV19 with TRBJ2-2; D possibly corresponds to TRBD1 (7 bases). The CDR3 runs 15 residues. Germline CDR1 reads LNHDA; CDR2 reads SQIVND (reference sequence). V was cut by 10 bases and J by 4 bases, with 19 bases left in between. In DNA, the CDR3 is TGTGCCACCAGCCTGGCAGGGGGAGGCACCGGGGAGCTGTTTTTT. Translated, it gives CATSLAGGGTGELFF.

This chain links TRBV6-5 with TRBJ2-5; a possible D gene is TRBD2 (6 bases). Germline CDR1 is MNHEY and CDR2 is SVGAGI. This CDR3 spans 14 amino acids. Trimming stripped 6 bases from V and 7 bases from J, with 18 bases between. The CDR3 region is CASSPGPGGTTQYF. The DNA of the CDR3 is TGTGCCAGCAGCCCAGGGCCGGGCGGGACGACCCAGTACTTC.

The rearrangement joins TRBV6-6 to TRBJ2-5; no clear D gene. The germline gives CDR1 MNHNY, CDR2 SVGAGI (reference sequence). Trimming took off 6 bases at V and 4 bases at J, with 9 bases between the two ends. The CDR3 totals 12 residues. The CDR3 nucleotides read TGTGCCAGCAGCGAAAGCACAGAGACCCAGTACTTC. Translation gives CASSESTETQYF.

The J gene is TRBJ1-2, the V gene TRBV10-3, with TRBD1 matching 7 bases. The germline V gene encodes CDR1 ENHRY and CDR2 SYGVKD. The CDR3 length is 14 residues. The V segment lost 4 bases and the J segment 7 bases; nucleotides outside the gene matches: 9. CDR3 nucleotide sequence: TGTGCCATCAGTGTGGCAGAGGGGGCGCTTGGCTACACCTTC. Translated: CAISVAEGALGYTF.

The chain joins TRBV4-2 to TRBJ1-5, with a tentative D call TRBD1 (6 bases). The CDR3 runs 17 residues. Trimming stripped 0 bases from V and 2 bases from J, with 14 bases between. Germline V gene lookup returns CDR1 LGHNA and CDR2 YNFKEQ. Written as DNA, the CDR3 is TGTGCCAGCAGCCAAGAAGGGGGGGTAGGACGCAATCAGCCCCAGCATTTT. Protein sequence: CASSQEGGVGRNQPQHF.

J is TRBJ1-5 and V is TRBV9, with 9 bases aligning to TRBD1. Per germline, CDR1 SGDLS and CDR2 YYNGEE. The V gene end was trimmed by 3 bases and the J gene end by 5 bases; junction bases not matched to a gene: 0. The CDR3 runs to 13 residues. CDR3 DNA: TGTGCCAGCAGCGGGACAGGGGATCAGCCCCAGCATTTT. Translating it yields CASSGTGDQPQHF. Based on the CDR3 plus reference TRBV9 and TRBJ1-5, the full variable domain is DSGVTQTPKHLITATGQRVTLRCSPRSGDLSVYWYQQSLDQGLQFLIQYYNGEERAKGNILERFSAQQFPDLHSELNLSSLELGDSALYFCASSGTGDQPQHFGDGTRLSIL.

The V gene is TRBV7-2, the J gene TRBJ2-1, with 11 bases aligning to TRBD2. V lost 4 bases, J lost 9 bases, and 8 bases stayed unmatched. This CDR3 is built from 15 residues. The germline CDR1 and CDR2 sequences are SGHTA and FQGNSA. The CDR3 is CASSSSSGGTREQFF. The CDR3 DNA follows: TGTGCCAGCAGCTCCTCTAGCGGGGGGACCCGTGAGCAGTTCTTC.

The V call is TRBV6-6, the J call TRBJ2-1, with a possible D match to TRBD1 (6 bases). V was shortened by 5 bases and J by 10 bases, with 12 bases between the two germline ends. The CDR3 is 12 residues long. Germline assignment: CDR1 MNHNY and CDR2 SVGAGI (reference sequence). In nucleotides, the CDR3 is TGTGCCAGCAGTGAGGGGGTCGGCGAGCAGTTCTTC. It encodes CASSEGVGEQFF.

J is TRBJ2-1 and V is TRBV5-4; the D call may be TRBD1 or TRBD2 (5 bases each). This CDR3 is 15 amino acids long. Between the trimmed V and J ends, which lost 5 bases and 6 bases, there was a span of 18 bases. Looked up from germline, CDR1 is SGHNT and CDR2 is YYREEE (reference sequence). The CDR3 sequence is CASRPTLGAGNEQFF. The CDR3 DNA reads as TGTGCCAGCAGACCGACTTTAGGGGCGGGCAATGAGCAGTTCTTC.

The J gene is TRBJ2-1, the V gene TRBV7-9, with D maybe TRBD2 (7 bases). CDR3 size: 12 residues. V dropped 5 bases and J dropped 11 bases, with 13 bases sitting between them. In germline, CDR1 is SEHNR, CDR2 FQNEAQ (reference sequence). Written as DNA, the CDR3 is TGTGCCAGCAGCGCCTCGGGGGGCCAGCAGTTCTTC. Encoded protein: CASSASGGQQFF.

The CDR3 loop is CASSRRTSGEQFF. The DNA for the CDR3 is TGTGCCAGCAGTAGAAGGACTAGCGGGGAGCAGTTCTTC. The chain has TRBV9 and TRBJ2-1; 11 bases fit TRBD2. The J segment lost 10 bases and the V segment lost 5 bases, leaving 5 bases of the junction unmatched. Germline V gene data show CDR1 as SGDLS and CDR2 as YYNGEE. The CDR3 extends over 13 amino acids.

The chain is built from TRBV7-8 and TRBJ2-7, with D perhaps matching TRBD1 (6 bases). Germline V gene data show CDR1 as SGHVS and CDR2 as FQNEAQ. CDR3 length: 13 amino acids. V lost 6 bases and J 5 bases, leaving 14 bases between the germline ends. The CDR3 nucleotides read TGTGCCAGCAGTTCAGGGGTAGTCAACGAGCAGTACTTC. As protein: CASSSGVVNEQYF. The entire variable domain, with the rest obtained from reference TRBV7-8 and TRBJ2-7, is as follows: GAGVSQSPRYKVAKRGQDVALRCDPISGHVSLFWYQQALGQGPEFLTYFQNEAQLDKSGLPSDRFFAERPEGSVSTLKIQRTQQEDSAVYLCASSSGVVNEQYFGPGTRLTVT.

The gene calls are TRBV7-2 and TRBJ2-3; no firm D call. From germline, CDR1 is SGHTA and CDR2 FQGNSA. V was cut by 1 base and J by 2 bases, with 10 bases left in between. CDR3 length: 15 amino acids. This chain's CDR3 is CASSLVLGITDTQYF. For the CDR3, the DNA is TGTGCCAGCAGCTTAGTTCTAGGGATCACAGATACGCAGTATTTT.

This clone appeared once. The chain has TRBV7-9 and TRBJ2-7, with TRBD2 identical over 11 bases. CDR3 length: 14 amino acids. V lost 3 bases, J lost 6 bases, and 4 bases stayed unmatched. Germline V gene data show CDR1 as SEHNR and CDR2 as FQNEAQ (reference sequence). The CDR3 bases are TGTGCCAGCAGCTTTAGCGGGGGGGTCTCCGAGCAGTACTTC. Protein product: CASSFSGGVSEQYF.

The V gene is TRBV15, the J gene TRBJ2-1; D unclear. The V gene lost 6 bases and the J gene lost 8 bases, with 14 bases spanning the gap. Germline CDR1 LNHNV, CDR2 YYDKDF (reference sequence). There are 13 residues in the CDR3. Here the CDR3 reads CATSRERRDEQFF. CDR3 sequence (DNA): TGTGCCACCAGTAGGGAAAGAAGAGATGAGCAGTTCTTC.

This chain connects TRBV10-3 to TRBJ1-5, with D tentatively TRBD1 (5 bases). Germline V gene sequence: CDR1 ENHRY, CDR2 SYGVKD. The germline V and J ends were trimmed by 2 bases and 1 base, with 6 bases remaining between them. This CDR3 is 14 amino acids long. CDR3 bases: TGTGCCATCAGTGAGGGACACAGCAATCAGCCCCAGCATTTT. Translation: CAISEGHSNQPQHF.

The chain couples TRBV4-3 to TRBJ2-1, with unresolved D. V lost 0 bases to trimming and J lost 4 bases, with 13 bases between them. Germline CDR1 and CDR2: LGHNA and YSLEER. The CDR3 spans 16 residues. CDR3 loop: CASSQESQVTYNEQFF. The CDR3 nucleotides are TGCGCCAGCAGCCAAGAAAGTCAGGTCACTTACAATGAGCAGTTCTTC.

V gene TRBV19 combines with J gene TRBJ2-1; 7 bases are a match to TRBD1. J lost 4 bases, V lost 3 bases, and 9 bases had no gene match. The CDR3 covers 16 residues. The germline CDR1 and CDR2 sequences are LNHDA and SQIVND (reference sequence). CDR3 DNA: TGTGCCAGTAGTATCGCTCCGACAGGGTCTTACAATGAGCAGTTCTTC. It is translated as CASSIAPTGSYNEQFF.

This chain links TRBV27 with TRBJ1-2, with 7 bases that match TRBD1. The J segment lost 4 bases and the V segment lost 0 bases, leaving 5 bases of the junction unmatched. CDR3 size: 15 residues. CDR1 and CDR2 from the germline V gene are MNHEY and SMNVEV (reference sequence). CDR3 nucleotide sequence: TGTGCCAGCAGTTTATCCCCAGGGGGATCCTATGGCTACACCTTC. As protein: CASSLSPGGSYGYTF.

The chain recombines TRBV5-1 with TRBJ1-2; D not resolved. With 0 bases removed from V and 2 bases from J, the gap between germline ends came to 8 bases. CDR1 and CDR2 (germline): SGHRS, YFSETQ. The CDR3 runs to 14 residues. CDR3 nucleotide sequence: TGCGCCAGCAGCTTGGCCGTCAGCAACTATGGCTACACCTTC. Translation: CASSLAVSNYGYTF.

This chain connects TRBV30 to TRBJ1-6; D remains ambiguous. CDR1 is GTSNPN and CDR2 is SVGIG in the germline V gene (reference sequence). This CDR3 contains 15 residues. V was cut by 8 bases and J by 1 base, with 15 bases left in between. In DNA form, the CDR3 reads TGTGCCATGGCTATCGTACGGTCCTATAATTCACCCCTCCACTTT. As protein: CAMAIVRSYNSPLHF. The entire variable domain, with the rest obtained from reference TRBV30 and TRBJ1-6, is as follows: SQTIHQWPATLVQPVGSPLSLECTVEGTSNPNLYWYRQAAGRGLQLLFYSVGIGQISSEVPQNLSASRPQDRQFILSSKKLLLSDSGFYLCAMAIVRSYNSPLHFGNGTRLTVT.

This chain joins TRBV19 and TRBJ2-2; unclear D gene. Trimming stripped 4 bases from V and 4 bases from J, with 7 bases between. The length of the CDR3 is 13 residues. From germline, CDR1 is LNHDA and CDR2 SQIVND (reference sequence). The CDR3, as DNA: TGTGCCAGTAGTACTCGGATCACCGGGGAGCTGTTTTTT. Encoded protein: CASSTRITGELFF.

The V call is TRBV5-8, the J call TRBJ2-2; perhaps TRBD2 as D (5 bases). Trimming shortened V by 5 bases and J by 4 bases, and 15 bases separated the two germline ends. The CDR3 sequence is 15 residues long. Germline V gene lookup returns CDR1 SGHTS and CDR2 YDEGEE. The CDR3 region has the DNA TGTGCCAGCAGGAGGGAGCGTGGGAGCACCGGGGAGCTGTTTTTT. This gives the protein CASRRERGSTGELFF.

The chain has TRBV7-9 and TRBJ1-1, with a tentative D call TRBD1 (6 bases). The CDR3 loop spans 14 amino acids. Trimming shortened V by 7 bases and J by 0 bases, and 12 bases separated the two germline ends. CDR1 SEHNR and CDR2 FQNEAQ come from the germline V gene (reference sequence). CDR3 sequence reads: CASTRTELNTEAFF. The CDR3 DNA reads TGTGCCAGCACCCGGACAGAGTTGAACACTGAAGCTTTCTTT. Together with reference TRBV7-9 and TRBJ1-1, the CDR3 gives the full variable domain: DTGVSQNPRHKITKRGQNVTFRCDPISEHNRLYWYRQTLGQGPEFLTYFQNEAQLEKSRLLSDRFSAERPKGSFSTLEIQRTEQGDSAMYLCASTRTELNTEAFFGQGTRLTVV.

This CDR3 is CASSLEGISPLHF. CDR3 sequence (DNA): TGCGCCAGCAGCTTGGAGGGGATTTCACCCCTCCACTTT. This chain joins TRBV5-1 and TRBJ1-6; D is perhaps TRBD1 (5 bases). V dropped 0 bases and J dropped 9 bases, with 7 bases sitting between them. The germline V gene encodes CDR1 SGHRS and CDR2 YFSETQ. The CDR3 has 13 residues.

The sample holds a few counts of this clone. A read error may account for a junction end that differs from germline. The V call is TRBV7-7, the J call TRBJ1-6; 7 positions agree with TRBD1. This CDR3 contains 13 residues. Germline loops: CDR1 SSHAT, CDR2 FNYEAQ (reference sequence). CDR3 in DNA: TGTGCTAGCAGCTTCCACAGGGGTTCACCCCTCCACTTT. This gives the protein CASSFHRGSPLHF.

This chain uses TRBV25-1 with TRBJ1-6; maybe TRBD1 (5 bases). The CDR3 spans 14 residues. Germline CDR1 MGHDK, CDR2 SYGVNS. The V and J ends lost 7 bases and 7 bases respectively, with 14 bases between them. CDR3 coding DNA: TGTGCCAGCAAGCCGGGACCTAACAATTCACCCCTCCACTTT. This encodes CASKPGPNNSPLHF.

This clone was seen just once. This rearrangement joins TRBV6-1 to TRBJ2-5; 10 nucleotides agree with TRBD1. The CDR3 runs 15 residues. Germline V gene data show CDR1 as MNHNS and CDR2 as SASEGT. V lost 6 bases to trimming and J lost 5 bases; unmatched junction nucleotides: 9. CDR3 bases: TGTGCCAGCAGCCCGTGGGGACAGGGGATTGAGACCCAGTACTTC. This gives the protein CASSPWGQGIETQYF.